The 8 T cell receptor beta chains listed next were all sequenced from one sample in a study of blood T cell repertoires in COVID-19. This table comes from immunoSEQ multiplex PCR, and its TCRdb copy is limited to in-frame clones, with some not included. The data hold about 220,000 clones, with around 82% observed a single time. The sequencing input was PBMCs or T cells enriched from blood (not recorded which). These receptor sequences come from a woman between 45 and 65 years old who had been exposed to COVID-19.

The gene calls are TRBV6-5 and TRBJ1-1, with D tentatively TRBD1 (5 bases). This CDR3 has 14 residues. V lost 6 bases, J lost 1 base, and 12 bases lay in between. Germline CDR1 and CDR2: MNHEY and SVGAGI. CDR3 residues: CASRDGGGNTEAFF. Here the CDR3 DNA reads TGTGCCAGCAGGGACGGCGGGGGGAACACTGAAGCTTTCTTT.

V and J are TRBV7-2 and TRBJ1-2, with D uncertain. CDR3 size: 15 residues. CDR1 SGHTA and CDR2 FQGNSA come from the germline V gene. The V end was cut by 3 bases, the J end by 2 bases, with 13 bases between. The CDR3 DNA follows: TGTGCCAGCAGCTTCCGCTCTCGCGGGAACTATGGCTACACCTTC. The encoded protein is CASSFRSRGNYGYTF.

This clone was counted a few times. CDR3 sequence: CASSIGRENGYTF. The DNA for the CDR3 is TGTGCCAGTAGTATTGGACGGGAGAATGGCTACACCTTC. The chain is built from TRBV19 and TRBJ1-2; D not resolved. V was pared by 3 bases and J by 6 bases, with 11 bases between. Germline values: CDR1 LNHDA, CDR2 SQIVND (reference sequence). The CDR3 covers 13 residues.

This clone was found once. The CDR3 coding sequence is TGTGCCAGCAGCCCTAGAGTGGCCGGGGAGCTGTTTTTT. Its protein is CASSPRVAGELFF. The chain combines TRBV11-2 with TRBJ2-2; no clear D gene. V was trimmed by 5 bases and J by 6 bases, leaving 10 bases between them. CDR3 length: 13 amino acids. Germline V gives CDR1 SGHAT, CDR2 FQNNGV.

The V gene is TRBV5-6, the J gene TRBJ1-6, with D possibly TRBD1 on 5 matching bases. Deletions cut 0 bases from V and 0 bases from J, with 13 bases between. Germline V gives CDR1 SGHDT, CDR2 YYEEEE. This CDR3 spans 18 amino acids. The CDR3 spells CASSLGEGRRSYNSPLHF. In DNA form, the CDR3 reads TGTGCCAGCAGCTTGGGGGAGGGGCGTCGCTCCTATAATTCACCCCTCCACTTT.

The chain uses TRBV5-1 and TRBJ2-3, with TRBD2 matching over 12 bases. This CDR3 is 14 amino acids long. After removal of 5 bases from V and 7 bases from J, the junction contained 5 bases not matched to a gene. Germline V gene lookup returns CDR1 SGHRS and CDR2 YFSETQ. CDR3 residues: CASRPGLAGYTQYF. CDR3 sequence (DNA): TGCGCCAGCAGACCCGGACTAGCGGGGTATACGCAGTATTTT.

The chain has TRBV5-5 and TRBJ1-1; D is unresolved. The germline V and J ends were trimmed by 0 bases and 8 bases, with 8 bases remaining between them. There are 12 residues in the CDR3. Per germline, CDR1 SGHKS and CDR2 YYEKEE (reference sequence). CDR3 protein: CASSLGELEAFF. CDR3 coding DNA: TGTGCCAGCAGCTTGGGGGAGTTGGAAGCTTTCTTT.

The chain has TRBV6-6 and TRBJ2-5; D gene unclear. Trimming took off 5 bases at V and 5 bases at J, with 9 bases between the two ends. Looked up from germline, CDR1 is MNHNY and CDR2 is SVGAGI (reference sequence). The CDR3 spans 12 residues. The CDR3 nucleotides read TGTGCCAGCAGTGGCCCCACCGAGACCCAGTACTTC. Translating it yields CASSGPTETQYF.